Reported below is one T cell receptor beta chain. The data were produced by immunoSEQ multiplex PCR, yet TCRdb's version contains in-frame clones alone and is incomplete. The data contain about 1.1 million clones, around 78% of them singletons. The data are from a study of shared clonotypes between healthy human individuals. Germline V gives CDR1 ENHRY, CDR2 SYGVKD. Trimming left V 9 bases short and J 4 bases short, with 15 bases between. The CDR3 loop spans 13 amino acids. This TCR was sampled from a man younger than 35 in good health. Some clones in this sample may be carry-over from other donors' samples. The specimen was memory CD4+ T cells from PBMCs. The sample's subset: CD45RA-negative fraction. The gene calls are TRBV10-3 and TRBJ1-1; D is unresolved. The CDR3 region has the DNA TGTGCCATGGCGGTTGGGGAGGGCACTGAAGCTTTCTTT. Translating gives CAMAVGEGTEAFF.